A selection of T cell receptor beta chains follows, all from one sample in a study of shared clonotypes between healthy human individuals. Only in-frame clones appear in the TCRdb table, and some are missing; sequencing was by immunoSEQ multiplex PCR. This table has under 600,000 clones, 95% to 98% appearing once. Input material: naive CD8+ T cells sorted from blood. The receptors come from a man between 25 and 39 years old in good health. Both conserved end residues are part of each CDR3. Fields, in order: V gene, D gene, J gene, CDR3 protein. D genes are given only for firm matches.

V: TRBV29-1
D: TRBD2
J: TRBJ2-5
CDR3: CSVVLEREGLLAVETQYF

V: TRBV4-1
D: TRBD2
J: TRBJ2-7
CDR3: CASSQIKAGGGEQYF

V: TRBV27
D: NA
J: TRBJ1-5
CDR3: CASRDPGPYQPQHF

V: TRBV5-6
D: TRBD1
J: TRBJ1-2
CDR3: CASSSDRVIVGGYTF

V: TRBV5-1
D: TRBD2
J: TRBJ2-1
CDR3: CASSLVGTSLNEQFF

V: TRBV27
D: NA
J: TRBJ1-1
CDR3: CASSPPGVNTEAFF

V: TRBV9
D: TRBD2
J: TRBJ2-7
CDR3: CASSVATGGDEQYF

V: TRBV9
D: NA
J: TRBJ2-1
CDR3: CASSFPRGDNEQFF

V: TRBV27
D: NA
J: TRBJ2-7
CDR3: CASSATPTYEQYF

V: TRBV11-2
D: TRBD2
J: TRBJ2-7
CDR3: CASSFLVVAGLSYEQYF

V: TRBV27
D: NA
J: TRBJ1-5
CDR3: CASSLLGVGQPQHF

V: TRBV15
D: TRBD1
J: TRBJ1-2
CDR3: CATSRETGVNYGYTF

V: TRBV7-6
D: TRBD2
J: TRBJ2-7
CDR3: CASSALLAGGPYEQYF

V: TRBV7-8
D: TRBD1
J: TRBJ1-3
CDR3: CASSLADRGPRSGNTIYF

V: TRBV9
D: NA
J: TRBJ2-7
CDR3: CASSPAQFTYEQYF

V: TRBV9
D: NA
J: TRBJ2-1
CDR3: CASSSSSYNEQFF

V: TRBV25-1
D: NA
J: TRBJ1-1
CDR3: CASSELIGINTEAFF

V: TRBV13
D: NA
J: TRBJ2-5
CDR3: CASSFRETQYF

V: TRBV5-1
D: NA
J: TRBJ2-5
CDR3: CASSLATRDPTQYF

V: TRBV28
D: NA
J: TRBJ2-2
CDR3: CASSLSRSTGELFF

V: TRBV15
D: TRBD2
J: TRBJ2-5
CDR3: CATSRGGGRETQYF

V: TRBV27
D: NA
J: TRBJ2-7
CDR3: CASSSSMGEQYF

V: TRBV27
D: NA
J: TRBJ1-5
CDR3: CASSPLTNSNQPQHF

V: TRBV5-5
D: NA
J: TRBJ2-5
CDR3: CASSLAPTDQETQYF

V: TRBV6-5
D: TRBD1
J: TRBJ1-1
CDR3: CASSYSLDRVNTEAFF

V: TRBV11-3
D: NA
J: TRBJ2-2
CDR3: CASSHRDGPTGELFF

V: TRBV11-3
D: NA
J: TRBJ2-1
CDR3: CASSLDSSYNEQFF

V: TRBV11-2
D: TRBD2
J: TRBJ2-1
CDR3: CASSELAGVGNEQFF

V: TRBV10-3
D: TRBD2
J: TRBJ2-7
CDR3: CAISSGTSAYEQYF

V: TRBV29-1
D: NA
J: TRBJ2-1
CDR3: CSVARRGDDEQFF

V: TRBV15
D: TRBD2
J: TRBJ2-3
CDR3: CATSRDRAGGRDTQYF

V: TRBV6-6
D: TRBD2
J: TRBJ2-5
CDR3: CASSPGGRQETQYF

V: TRBV7-9
D: NA
J: TRBJ2-6
CDR3: CASSLPPTLSGANVLTF

V: TRBV29-1
D: NA
J: TRBJ2-7
CDR3: CSVVAPRESYEQYF

V: TRBV27
D: TRBD2
J: TRBJ2-7
CDR3: CASSSLRTGLASYEQYF

V: TRBV7-3
D: TRBD1
J: TRBJ2-7
CDR3: CASSTGGGYEQYF

V: TRBV7-9
D: NA
J: TRBJ2-7
CDR3: CASSLVGDPTYEQYF